This TCR beta chain was profiled in a study of regulatory T cells in long-lasting Graves disease. Study findings and constraints: Persistent disease exhibited a predilection for TRBV28, TRBJ1-2 and TRBJ2-5.

The time point was: newly diagnosed GD, antithyroid drugs for less than 3 months. Making the TCR library involved RNA that had been extracted from PBMCs. This clonotype has a count of ten or more. The antigen is not known. Per the germline V gene, CDR1 is SGHAT and CDR2 is FQNNGV. The CDR3 runs 15 residues. Trimming at V came to 6 bases and at J to 1 base, leaving 7 bases not matched to a gene. Sequencing libraries for TCR beta were prepared with iRepertoire HTBI primers and Arm-PCR of CDR3 regions. TCRdb re-called the multiplex PCR reads with MiXCR, one entry per CDR3 protein. Among 350,000 to 550,000 distinct CDR3 sequences listed, more than 13% were seen once. These data were likewise used in another study, on T cells in Graves' hyperthyroidism and ophthalmopathy. That investigation notes: In the analysis, a 13 V-J model separated ophthalmopathy from stable hyperthyroidism.

The source was peripheral blood mononuclear cells (PBMCs), collected at new diagnosis, from a patient treated with antithyroid drugs. The V call is TRBV11-2, the J call TRBJ2-3, with 7 positions matching TRBD2. This TCR derives from a woman between 25 and 40 years old with Graves disease. CDR3 coding DNA: TGTGCCAGCAGAGACCAGCGGGACCGCACAGATACGCAGTATTTT. Translating gives CASRDQRDRTDTQYF. Full variable domain (outside the CDR3, taken from reference TRBV11-2 and TRBJ2-3): EAGVAQSPRYKIIEKRQSVAFWCNPISGHATLYWYQQILGQGPKLLIQFQNNGVVDDSQLPKDRFSAERLKGVDSTLKIQPAKLEDSAVYLCASRDQRDRTDTQYFGPGTRLTVL.